These 27 T cell receptor beta chains share one sample of origin, sequenced in a study of naive and memory T cell subsets. The beta constant-region primer was an equimolar mix of two oligonucleotides covering TRBC1 and TRBC2. TCRdb analysed the UMI-ligation and nested PCR reads with MiXCR anew, one entry per CDR3 protein. Seen here are around 30,000 distinct CDR3 sequences, over 8.5% observed once, and the top ten hold approximately 15%. Sequencing was carried out using effector memory CD4+ T cells from blood. As to subset: effector memory, CD45RA- CD27-. The receptors shown here come from a human donor in good health.

The chain combines TRBV2 with TRBJ2-5; TRBD2 agrees at 9 bases. After removal of 5 bases from V and 2 bases from J, the junction contained 6 bases not matched to a gene. The CDR3 extends over 15 amino acids. Germline V gives CDR1 SNHLY, CDR2 FYNNEI. CDR3 sequence reads: CASSSAGGRQETQYF. As DNA, the CDR3 is TGTGCCAGCAGTTCAGCGGGGGGTCGGCAAGAGACCCAGTACTTC.

This clonotype was found many times. Here the CDR3 DNA reads TGTGCCAGCACCGTCCCAACCCCGTTTCCCGGGGAGCTGTTTTTT. Translation gives CASTVPTPFPGELFF. The gene calls are TRBV6-2 or TRBV6-3 and TRBJ2-2; D uncertain. Trimming pared 7 bases from V and 6 bases from J, leaving 18 bases between. CDR1 is MNHEY, CDR2 SVGEGT, per germline. The CDR3 runs to 15 residues.

This clonotype was seen many times. Here the CDR3 DNA reads TGCGCCAGCAGCCGAGAGCGGGGTATGGACGAGCAGTACTTC. This gives the protein CASSRERGMDEQYF. V and J are TRBV5-1 and TRBJ2-7; 7 nucleotides agree with TRBD2. This CDR3 region has 14 residues. CDR1 and CDR2 (germline): SGHRS, YFSETQ. The V and J ends lost 4 bases and 5 bases, in that order; junction bases with no gene match: 9.

The gene calls are TRBV2 and TRBJ1-1; the D gene is possibly TRBD1 (6 bases). V was clipped by 7 bases and J by 1 base, with 10 bases between them. Germline V gene lookup returns CDR1 SNHLY and CDR2 FYNNEI. The CDR3 covers 13 residues. CDR3 sequence (DNA): TGTGCCAGCACAGGGGAAAGGAACACTGAAGCTTTCTTT. It codes for CASTGERNTEAFF.

In its sample, this clonotype was seen many times. The CDR3, as DNA: TGTGCCAGCAGCGATACAGGGGGATATGGCCAGTACTTC. Its translation is CASSDTGGYGQYF. This sequence joins TRBV6-6 and TRBJ2-5, with TRBD1 matching 8 bases. This CDR3 is built from 13 residues. The germline V gene has CDR1 MNHNY and CDR2 SVGAGI (reference sequence). Germline trimming cut 6 bases from V and 10 bases from J; bases unmatched to any gene: 10.

This clonotype was detected a few times. The chain combines TRBV29-1 with TRBJ1-1; 7 bases agree with TRBD1. Per germline, CDR1 SQVTM and CDR2 ANQGSEA. J gave up 0 bases and V 4 bases, and 2 bases lay outside the gene matches. The CDR3 has 13 amino acids. This CDR3 is CSVAGQLNTEAFF. For the CDR3, the DNA is TGCAGCGTTGCGGGACAGTTGAACACTGAAGCTTTCTTT.

The chain couples TRBV14 to TRBJ1-3; no firm D call. The CDR3 extends over 15 amino acids. Trimming stripped 0 bases from V and 0 bases from J, with 6 bases between. Germline CDR1 and CDR2: SGHDN and FVKESK. CDR3 residues: CASSQDMISGNTIYF. CDR3 DNA sequence: TGTGCCAGCAGCCAAGACATGATCTCTGGAAACACCATATATTTT.

The V call is TRBV20-1, the J call TRBJ1-1; D not certain. Deletions cut 3 bases from V and 4 bases from J, with 15 bases between. In germline, CDR1 is DFQATT, CDR2 SNEGSKA (reference sequence). CDR3 length: 14 amino acids. The CDR3 DNA reads TGCAGTGCTAGTTTGGAAGGGCCCGGCACTGAAGCTTTCTTT. It translates to CSASLEGPGTEAFF.

This clonotype occurred many times. The chain uses TRBV27 and TRBJ2-1; possibly TRBD1 for D (5 bases). This CDR3 contains 15 residues. V lost 9 bases and J 8 bases, leaving 23 bases between the germline ends. Germline loops: CDR1 MNHEY, CDR2 SMNVEV (reference sequence). The CDR3 protein is CAREIPGVARDEQFF. DNA of the CDR3: TGTGCCAGGGAAATCCCCGGAGTAGCCAGGGATGAGCAGTTCTTC.

This clonotype was recorded many times. This chain uses TRBV3-1 with TRBJ2-2; TRBD1 is a possible D gene (5 bases). The CDR3 has 15 residues. Trimming shortened V by 2 bases and J by 4 bases, and 11 bases separated the two germline ends. Looked up from germline, CDR1 is LGHDT and CDR2 is YNNKEL (reference sequence). The CDR3: CASSQLDIGTGELFF. The CDR3, as DNA: TGTGCCAGCAGCCAACTGGACATAGGCACCGGGGAGCTGTTTTTT. Supplemented by reference TRBV3-1 and TRBJ2-2, the full variable domain reads DTAVSQTPKYLVTQMGNDKSIKCEQNLGHDTMYWYKQDSKKFLKIMFSYNNKELIINETVPNRFSPKSPDKAHLNLHINSLELGDSAVYFCASSQLDIGTGELFFGEGSRLTVL.

At least ten counts were recorded for this clonotype. CDR3 sequence: CASSVSGTSGRADTQYF. The CDR3 DNA is TGTGCCAGCAGCGTCTCCGGGACTAGCGGGAGAGCAGATACGCAGTATTTT. The chain couples TRBV13 to TRBJ2-3, with 14 positions matching TRBD2. CDR1 and CDR2 (germline): PRHDT, FYEKMQ (reference sequence). J gave up 4 bases and V 5 bases, and 8 bases lay outside the gene matches. The CDR3 has 17 amino acids.

This clonotype counts as medium-sized. This chain joins TRBV7-3 and TRBJ1-2; the D gene is possibly TRBD1 (5 bases). The ends were cut back, 4 bases at V and 0 bases at J, with 9 bases in the middle. CDR3 length: 14 residues. CDR1 and CDR2 from the germline V gene are SGHTA and FQGTGA. CDR3 region: CASSWWTSNYGYTF. CDR3 DNA sequence: TGTGCCAGCAGCTGGTGGACATCTAACTATGGCTACACCTTC.

This clonotype was detected only a few times. V usage is TRBV12-3 or TRBV12-4 and J usage is TRBJ2-1; weak D call: TRBD2 (5 bases). The CDR3 has 15 residues. Deletions cut 2 bases from V and 3 bases from J, with 11 bases between. The DNA for the CDR3 is TGTGCCAGCAGTTTAAGCGGAGAACGCTACAATGAGCAGTTCTTC. Translated: CASSLSGERYNEQFF.

This clonotype was counted only a few times. The chain combines TRBV10-1 with TRBJ2-4; TRBD2 is a possible D gene (6 bases). Germline V gives CDR1 WNHNN, CDR2 SYGVQD (reference sequence). This CDR3 comprises 15 residues. Trimming pared 4 bases from V and 0 bases from J, leaving 10 bases between. The CDR3 DNA reads as TGCGCCAGCAGTGCTCGGGGACTAGCCAAAAACATTCAGTACTTC. It is translated as CASSARGLAKNIQYF.

The chain carries TRBV6-5 and TRBJ1-2; D possibly corresponds to TRBD1 (5 bases). The germline gives CDR1 MNHEY, CDR2 SVGAGI. This CDR3 is built from 13 residues. V gave up 2 bases and J gave up 6 bases, with 10 bases separating them. CDR3 coding DNA: TGTGCCAGCAGTTACGAGAGAGGGGATGGCTACACCTTC. Encoded protein: CASSYERGDGYTF.

This chain joins TRBV12-3 or TRBV12-4 and TRBJ2-3; tentative D call: TRBD2 (5 bases). V was clipped by 3 bases and J by 0 bases, with 10 bases between them. The CDR3 has 15 residues. CDR3 nucleotide sequence: TGTGCCAGCAGTTTCAATACGGGGAGCACAGATACGCAGTATTTT. It yields the protein CASSFNTGSTDTQYF.

The V and J genes are TRBV7-2 and TRBJ2-3; TRBD2 is a possible D gene (5 bases). This CDR3 has 15 residues. Deletions cut 5 bases from V and 6 bases from J, with 18 bases between. Germline V CDR1 and CDR2: SGHTA, FQGNSA. CDR3 in amino acids: CASSPQAVAMDTQYF. CDR3 bases: TGTGCCAGCAGCCCCCAAGCGGTGGCCATGGATACGCAGTATTTT. Using reference TRBV7-2 and TRBJ2-3 for the parts outside the CDR3, the full variable domain is GAGVSQSPSNKVTEKGKDVELRCDPISGHTALYWYRQSLGQGLEFLIYFQGNSAPDKSGLPSDRFSAERTGGSVSTLTIQRTQQEDSAVYLCASSPQAVAMDTQYFGPGTRLTVL.

V is TRBV5-1 and J is TRBJ2-3; D gene uncertain. V was clipped by 4 bases and J by 1 base, with 13 bases between them. CDR3 length: 15 amino acids. CDR1 and CDR2 (germline): SGHRS, YFSETQ. The chain's CDR3 is CASSPLGYGTDTQYF. The DNA for the CDR3 is TGCGCCAGCAGCCCCCTGGGGTATGGCACAGATACGCAGTATTTT.

This clonotype was seen only a few times. The V gene is TRBV27, the J gene TRBJ1-5; a weak D match, TRBD1 (6 bases). Deletions cut 6 bases from V and 2 bases from J, with 17 bases between. The length of the CDR3 is 16 residues. Germline CDR1 is MNHEY and CDR2 is SMNVEV (reference sequence). The CDR3 loop reads CASSLRGEGGNQPQHF. CDR3 nucleotide sequence: TGTGCCAGCAGCTTAAGGGGGGAGGGGGGCAATCAGCCCCAGCATTTT.

This clonotype ranks as medium-sized. The V call is TRBV6-1, the J call TRBJ1-2, with no clear D. The V end was cut by 3 bases, the J end by 5 bases, with 10 bases between. CDR1 MNHNS and CDR2 SASEGT come from the germline V gene. The CDR3 totals 13 residues. The CDR3 bases are TGTGCCAGCAGTGATGAGTGGCAGTATGGCTACACCTTC. Translated, it gives CASSDEWQYGYTF.

The genes are TRBV5-4 and TRBJ1-1; D is unclear. The CDR3 covers 15 residues. The germline V gene encodes CDR1 SGHNT and CDR2 YYREEE (reference sequence). Trimming took 3 bases from V and 1 from J, leaving 13 bases between them. CDR3: CASSYQTVQNTEAFF. CDR3 sequence (DNA): TGTGCCAGCAGCTATCAGACGGTCCAGAACACTGAAGCTTTCTTT.

This clonotype was seen only a few times. This sequence joins TRBV3-1 and TRBJ1-2; 7 nucleotides line up with TRBD1. Germline V gene sequence: CDR1 LGHDT, CDR2 YNNKEL (reference sequence). The V segment lost 4 bases and the J segment 6 bases; nucleotides outside the gene matches: 5. This CDR3 contains 13 residues. The CDR3 DNA reads TGTGCCAGCAGCCCCCTGGGGACAGATGGCTACACCTTC. Amino acid sequence: CASSPLGTDGYTF.

This clonotype occurred a few times. The chain is built from TRBV10-2 and TRBJ2-7; 8 nucleotides line up with TRBD2. V lost 7 bases and J lost 4; bases outside the gene matches: 18. Germline V CDR1 and CDR2: WSHSY, SAAADI. This CDR3 is built from 17 residues. CDR3 residues: CASKMGKGAGVGYEQYF. The CDR3 DNA sequence: TGCGCCAGCAAAATGGGGAAAGGAGCGGGAGTAGGGTACGAGCAGTACTTC.

CDR3 protein: CASIPPGTGAQYF. The CDR3 DNA reads TGTGCCAGCATCCCTCCCGGGACAGGAGCGCAGTACTTC. The rearrangement uses TRBV6-1 and TRBJ2-7; the match to TRBD1 covers 8 bases. CDR1 is MNHNS and CDR2 is SASEGT in the germline V gene. The CDR3 totals 13 residues. V shed 7 bases, J shed 9 bases, and the junction held 11 bases outside the gene matches.

This clonotype was counted only a few times. The V gene is TRBV28, the J gene TRBJ1-1; D is ambiguous. Germline-derived CDR1 and CDR2 are MDHEN and SYDVKM. V lost 8 bases and J lost 3, with 16 bases in between. The CDR3 is 14 amino acids. DNA for the CDR3: TGTGCCAGCTCCGGTGCAGCCCTGTACACTGAAGCTTTCTTT. It yields the protein CASSGAALYTEAFF. The full variable domain, with the rest looked up from reference TRBV28 and TRBJ1-1, is DVKVTQSSRYLVKRTGEKVFLECVQDMDHENMFWYRQDPGLGLRLIYFSYDVKMKEKGDIPEGYSVSREKKERFSLILESASTNQTSMYLCASSGAALYTEAFFGQGTRLTVV.

This clonotype has only a few counts. The CDR3 sequence is CAWRREAGNTIYF. CDR3 bases: TGTGCCTGGAGGCGCGAGGCTGGAAACACCATATATTTT. The chain uses TRBV30 and TRBJ1-3; D call uncertain. Germline lookup yields CDR1 GTSNPN and CDR2 SVGIG (reference sequence). The CDR3 spans 13 residues. Trimming cost V 3 bases and J 2 bases, with 8 bases left between them.

The table lists this clonotype with many counts. This chain connects TRBV20-1 to TRBJ2-7, with D tentatively TRBD1 or TRBD2 (6 bases each). Germline V CDR1 and CDR2: DFQATT, SNEGSKA (reference sequence). Trimming took off 4 bases at V and 5 bases at J, with 12 bases between the two ends. This CDR3 has 12 amino acids. For the CDR3, the DNA is TGCAGTGCTACCGCGGAGGGGGACGAGCAGTACTTC. Translating gives CSATAEGDEQYF.